This T cell receptor (beta chain) was found in a study of shared clonotypes between healthy human individuals. General study findings and limits: The study generally estimated greater richness for naive than memory subsets. Although depth was large, rarefaction showed that sequencing of the sorted subsets was incomplete.

The repertoire was sequenced with immunoSEQ multiplex PCR; TCRdb's copy has only in-frame clones and lacks some. The sample holds millions of clones, more than 85% seen once. Turning to this clone: As yet, its antigen is unknown.

The CDR3 has 17 residues. Germline CDR1 GTSNPN, CDR2 SVGIG (reference sequence). The V end lost 0 bases, the J end lost 0 bases, and 14 bases lay between the germline ends. The sample taken for sequencing was naive CD4+ T cells from PBMCs. Described subset: CD45RA+ positively selected. The V gene is TRBV30, the J gene TRBJ1-4; weak D call: TRBD1 (5 bases). The sequence was collected from a man in his late teens or twenties in good health. Some clones in this sample may be carry-over from other donors' samples. The CDR3 region is CAWSVGYGAATNEKLFF. The CDR3 DNA sequence: TGTGCCTGGAGTGTAGGTTATGGGGCAGCAACTAATGAAAAACTGTTTTTT.